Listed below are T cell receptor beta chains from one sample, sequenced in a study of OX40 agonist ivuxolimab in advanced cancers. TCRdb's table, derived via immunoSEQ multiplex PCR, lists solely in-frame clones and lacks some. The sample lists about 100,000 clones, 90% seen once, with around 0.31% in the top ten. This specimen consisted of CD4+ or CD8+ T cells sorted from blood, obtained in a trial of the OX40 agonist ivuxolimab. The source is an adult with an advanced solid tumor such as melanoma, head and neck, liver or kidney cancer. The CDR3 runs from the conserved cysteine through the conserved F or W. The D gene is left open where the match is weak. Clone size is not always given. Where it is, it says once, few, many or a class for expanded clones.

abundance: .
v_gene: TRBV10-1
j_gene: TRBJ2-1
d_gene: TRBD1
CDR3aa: CASKRQGKGLYNEQFF
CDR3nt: TGCGCCAGCAAAAGACAGGGAAAAGGGCTATACAATGAGCAGTTCTTC

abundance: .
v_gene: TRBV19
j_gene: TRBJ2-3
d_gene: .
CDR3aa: CASSNRPRADTQYF
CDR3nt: TGTGCCAGTAGTAATCGGCCACGCGCAGATACGCAGTATTTT

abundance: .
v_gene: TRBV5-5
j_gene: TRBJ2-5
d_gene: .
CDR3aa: CASSFWGRGETQYF
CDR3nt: TGTGCCAGCAGCTTCTGGGGAAGGGGAGAGACCCAGTACTTC

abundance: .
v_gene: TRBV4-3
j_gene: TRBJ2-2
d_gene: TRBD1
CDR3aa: CASSQAMIGGFTGELFF
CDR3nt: TGCGCCAGCAGCCAGGCGATGATAGGGGGCTTCACCGGGGAGCTGTTTTTT

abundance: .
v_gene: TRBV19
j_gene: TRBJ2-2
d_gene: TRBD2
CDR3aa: CASSIASGVGELFF
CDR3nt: TGTGCCAGTAGTATAGCTAGCGGGGTCGGGGAGCTGTTTTTT

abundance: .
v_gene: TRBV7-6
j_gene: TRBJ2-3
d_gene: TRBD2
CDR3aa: CASSLRLAGTADTQYF
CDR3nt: TGTGCCAGCAGCTTAAGACTAGCGGGAACCGCAGATACGCAGTATTTT

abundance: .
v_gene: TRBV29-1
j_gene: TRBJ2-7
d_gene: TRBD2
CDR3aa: CSDLATSGNYEQYF
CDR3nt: TGCAGCGACCTGGCGACTAGCGGGAACTACGAGCAGTACTTC

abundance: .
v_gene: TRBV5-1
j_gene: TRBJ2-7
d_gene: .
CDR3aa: CASSLGGAGAYEQYF
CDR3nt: TGCGCCAGCAGCTTAGGGGGGGCAGGAGCCTACGAGCAGTACTTC

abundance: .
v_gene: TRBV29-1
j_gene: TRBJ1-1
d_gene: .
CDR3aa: CSASQGRTEAFF
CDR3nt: TGCAGCGCCTCACAGGGTCGCACTGAAGCTTTCTTT

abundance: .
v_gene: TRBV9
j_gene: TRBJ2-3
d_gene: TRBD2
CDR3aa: CASSPTLAGATDTQYF
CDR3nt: TGTGCCAGCAGCCCAACTCTAGCGGGAGCCACAGATACGCAGTATTTT

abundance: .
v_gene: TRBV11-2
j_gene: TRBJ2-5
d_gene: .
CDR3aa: CASSLERSGVWETQYF
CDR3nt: TGTGCCAGCAGCTTAGAACGGTCAGGGGTTTGGGAGACCCAGTACTTC

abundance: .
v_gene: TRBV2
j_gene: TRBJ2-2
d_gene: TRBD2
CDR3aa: CASKKGLAGGNTGELFF
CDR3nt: TGTGCCAGCAAAAAGGGACTAGCGGGAGGGAACACCGGGGAGCTGTTTTTT

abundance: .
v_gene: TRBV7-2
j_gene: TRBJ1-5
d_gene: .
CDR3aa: CASSLAGGTQPQHF
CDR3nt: TGTGCCAGCAGCTTAGCTGGGGGGACTCAGCCCCAGCATTTT

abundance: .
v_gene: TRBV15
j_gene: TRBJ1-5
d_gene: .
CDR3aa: CATSRGNQGSAQHF
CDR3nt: TGTGCCACCAGCAGAGGAAATCAGGGGTCGGCCCAGCATTTT

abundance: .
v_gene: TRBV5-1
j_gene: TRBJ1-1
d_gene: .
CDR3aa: CASSSGQTTEAFF
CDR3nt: TGCGCCAGCAGCTCCGGACAGACTACTGAAGCTTTCTTT

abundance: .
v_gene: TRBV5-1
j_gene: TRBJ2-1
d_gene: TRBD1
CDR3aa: CASSPAPTGGKDEQFF
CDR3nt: TGCGCCAGCAGCCCCGCCCCTACAGGGGGCAAAGATGAGCAGTTCTTC

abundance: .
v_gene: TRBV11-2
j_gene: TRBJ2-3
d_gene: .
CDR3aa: CASSPLGTQYF
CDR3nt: TGTGCCAGCAGCCCCCTGGGGACGCAGTATTTT

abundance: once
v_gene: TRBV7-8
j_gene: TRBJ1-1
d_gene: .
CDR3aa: CASSLEALNTEAFF
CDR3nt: TGTGCCAGCAGCTTAGAGGCCCTGAACACTGAAGCTTTCTTT

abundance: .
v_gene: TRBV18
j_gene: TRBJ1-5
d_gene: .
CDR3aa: CASSLDGSNQPQHF
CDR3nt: TGTGCCAGCTCACTCGACGGGAGCAATCAGCCCCAGCATTTT

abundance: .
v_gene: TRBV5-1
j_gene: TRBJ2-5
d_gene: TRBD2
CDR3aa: CASSLTAGVSQETQYF
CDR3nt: TGCGCCAGCAGCTTGACAGCGGGAGTCTCACAAGAGACCCAGTACTTC

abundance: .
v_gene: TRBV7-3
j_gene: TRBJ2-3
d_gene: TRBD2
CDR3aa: CASSSRASGSADTQYF
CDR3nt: TGTGCCAGCAGCTCCCGAGCCAGCGGGAGTGCAGATACGCAGTATTTT

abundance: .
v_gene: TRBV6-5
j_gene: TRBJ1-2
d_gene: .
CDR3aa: CASSEGGYYGYTF
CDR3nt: TGTGCCAGCAGTGAGGGGGGGTACTATGGCTACACCTTC

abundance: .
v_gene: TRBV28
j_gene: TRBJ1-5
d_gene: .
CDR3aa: CASSLNAQPQHF
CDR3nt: TGTGCCAGCAGTTTAAATGCTCAGCCCCAGCATTTT

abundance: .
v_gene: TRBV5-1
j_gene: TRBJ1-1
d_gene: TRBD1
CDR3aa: CASSPGQGVITEAFF
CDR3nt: TGCGCCAGCAGCCCAGGACAGGGGGTAATCACTGAAGCTTTCTTT

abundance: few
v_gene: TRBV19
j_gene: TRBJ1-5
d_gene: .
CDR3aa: CASSIDNARTNQPQHF
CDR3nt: TGTGCCAGTAGTATAGATAATGCGAGGACCAATCAGCCCCAGCATTTT

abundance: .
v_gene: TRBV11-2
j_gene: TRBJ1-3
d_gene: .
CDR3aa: CASSLSRTARSGNTIYF
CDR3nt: TGTGCCAGCAGCTTAAGTCGGACGGCTCGCTCTGGAAACACCATATATTTT

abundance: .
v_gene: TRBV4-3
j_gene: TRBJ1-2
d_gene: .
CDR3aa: CASSQERNHNYGYTF
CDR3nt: TGCGCCAGCAGCCAAGAGAGGAATCATAACTATGGCTACACCTTC

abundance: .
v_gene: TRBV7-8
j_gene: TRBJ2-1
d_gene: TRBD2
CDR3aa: CASSWTSGSPGYNEQFF
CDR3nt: TGTGCCAGCAGCTGGACTAGCGGGAGTCCGGGATACAATGAGCAGTTCTTC

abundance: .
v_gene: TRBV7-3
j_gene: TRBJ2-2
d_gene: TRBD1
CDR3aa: CASSTTHGTGKGELFF
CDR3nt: TGTGCCAGCAGCACCACCCACGGGACAGGGAAAGGGGAGCTGTTTTTT

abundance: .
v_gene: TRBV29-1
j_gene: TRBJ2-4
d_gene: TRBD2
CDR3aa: CSVPSGSDAKNIQYF
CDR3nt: TGCAGCGTTCCCAGCGGGAGCGATGCCAAAAACATTCAGTACTTC

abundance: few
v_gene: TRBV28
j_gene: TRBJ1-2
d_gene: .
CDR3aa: CASNRSRRGYTF
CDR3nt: TGTGCCAGCAACAGATCCAGGAGGGGCTACACCTTC

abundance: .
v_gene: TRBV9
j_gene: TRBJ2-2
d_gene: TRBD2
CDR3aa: CASSVDGGSNTGELFF
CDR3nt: TGTGCCAGCAGCGTAGATGGCGGGAGCAACACCGGGGAGCTGTTTTTT

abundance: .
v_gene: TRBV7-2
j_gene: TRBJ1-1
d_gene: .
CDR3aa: CASSLVGARTEAFF
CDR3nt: TGTGCCAGCAGCTTAGTGGGGGCGCGCACTGAAGCTTTCTTT

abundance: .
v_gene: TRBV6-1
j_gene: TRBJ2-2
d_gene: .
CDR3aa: CAGSPRQITGELFF
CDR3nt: TGTGCCGGCAGCCCCAGACAGATCACCGGGGAGCTGTTTTTT

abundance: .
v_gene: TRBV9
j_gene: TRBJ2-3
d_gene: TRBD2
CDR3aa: CASSVSPDVAGGSGTQYF
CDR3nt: TGTGCCAGCAGCGTTAGCCCCGACGTAGCGGGAGGGTCGGGTACGCAGTATTTT

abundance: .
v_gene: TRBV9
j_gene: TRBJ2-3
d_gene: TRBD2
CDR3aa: CASSVTSGTHTDTQYF
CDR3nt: TGTGCCAGCAGCGTGACTAGCGGTACTCACACAGATACGCAGTATTTT